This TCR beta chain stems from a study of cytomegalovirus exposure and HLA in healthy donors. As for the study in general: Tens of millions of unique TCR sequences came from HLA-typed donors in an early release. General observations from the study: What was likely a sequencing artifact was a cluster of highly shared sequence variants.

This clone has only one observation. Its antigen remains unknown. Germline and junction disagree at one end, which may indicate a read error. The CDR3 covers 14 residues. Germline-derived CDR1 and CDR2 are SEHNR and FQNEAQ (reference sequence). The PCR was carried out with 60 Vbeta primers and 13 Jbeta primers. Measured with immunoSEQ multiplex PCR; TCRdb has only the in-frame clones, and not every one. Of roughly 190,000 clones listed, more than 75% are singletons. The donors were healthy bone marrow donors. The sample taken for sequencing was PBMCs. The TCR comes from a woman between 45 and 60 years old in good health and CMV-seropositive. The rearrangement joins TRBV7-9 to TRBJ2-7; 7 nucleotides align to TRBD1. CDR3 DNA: TGTTCCAGCACCCCCGGACAGGTCGTGTCCGAGCAGTACTTC. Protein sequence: CSSTPGQVVSEQYF.